Listed below are T cell receptor beta chains from one sample, sequenced in a study of blood T cell dynamics during melanoma immunotherapy. The repertoire was sequenced with immunoSEQ multiplex PCR; TCRdb's copy has only in-frame clones and lacks some. The data hold 15,000 to 20,000 clones, with about 95% observed a single time. The sample consisted of effector memory CD8+ T cells from blood, taken from a patient treated with checkpoint blockade. These receptor sequences come from a human donor with melanoma. CDR3s include the opening cysteine and the closing phenylalanine or tryptophan. Each record gives: V gene, CDR3 length, clone size, J gene, D gene, CDR3 protein, CDR3 DNA. D genes are given only for firm matches. Expanded clones get a size class; other rows say once, few or many, or leave the size out.

>TRBV5-6|15|once|TRBJ2-3|TRBD2
CASTPPAGGTDTQYF
TGTGCCAGCACCCCCCCTGCGGGAGGAACAGATACGCAGTATTTT
>TRBV25-1|15|NA|TRBJ1-2|NA
CASSESGGTWEGYTF
TGTGCCAGCAGTGAATCTGGTGGGACTTGGGAAGGCTACACCTTC
>TRBV29-1|15|NA|TRBJ2-7|TRBD1
CSVEDLGTGPYEQYF
TGCAGCGTTGAAGATCTCGGGACAGGGCCCTACGAGCAGTACTTC
>TRBV6-5|15|NA|TRBJ2-7|NA
CASSYSGRPAYEQYF
TGTGCCAGCAGTTACTCGGGGCGACCTGCCTACGAGCAGTACTTC
>TRBV9|14|NA|TRBJ2-7|NA
CASSSQGGVYEQYF
TGTGCCAGCAGCTCGCAGGGAGGAGTCTACGAGCAGTACTTC
>TRBV9|11|NA|TRBJ2-1|NA
CASSGLNEQFF
TGTGCCAGCAGCGGGCTTAATGAGCAGTTCTTC
>TRBV5-1|14|once|TRBJ2-1|TRBD1
CASSLRTGGDEQFF
TGCGCCAGCAGCTTGAGGACAGGGGGCGATGAGCAGTTCTTC
>TRBV9|13|NA|TRBJ2-3|NA
CASSVRVTDTQYF
TGTGCCAGCAGCGTAAGGGTCACAGATACGCAGTATTTT
>TRBV5-1|18|NA|TRBJ2-5|NA
CASSIYRERAKVQETQYF
TGCGCCAGCAGCATATACAGGGAGCGGGCTAAGGTCCAAGAGACCCAGTACTTC
>TRBV10-2|18|once|TRBJ2-2|TRBD1
CASSEFPRDRGPTGELFF
TGCGCCAGCAGTGAGTTCCCCCGGGACAGGGGTCCCACCGGGGAGCTGTTTTTT
>TRBV7-9|15|NA|TRBJ2-1|TRBD2
CASSALAGGGNEQFF
TGTGCCAGCAGCGCTCTAGCGGGAGGGGGGAATGAGCAGTTCTTC
>TRBV15|12|NA|TRBJ2-1|TRBD2
CATKAGGTEQFF
TGTGCCACCAAGGCGGGGGGAACGGAACAGTTCTTC
>TRBV6-1|17|NA|TRBJ2-2|NA
CASSEISRAPTTGELFF
TGTGCCAGCAGTGAAATTTCGAGGGCCCCAACGACCGGGGAGCTGTTTTTT
>TRBV27|12|NA|TRBJ2-6|NA
CASSYGANVLTF
TGTGCCAGCAGCTATGGGGCCAACGTCCTGACTTTC
>TRBV7-9|14|NA|TRBJ2-7|NA
CASSPPGTYYEQYF
TGTGCCAGCAGCCCCCCCGGGACATACTACGAGCAGTACTTC
>TRBV10-3|16|NA|TRBJ2-7|NA
CAISVLGGPGNYEQYF
TGTGCCATCAGTGTTTTGGGGGGGCCAGGGAATTACGAGCAGTACTTC
>TRBV5-5|14|NA|TRBJ2-7|NA
CASSLVVYSYEQYF
TGTGCCAGCAGCTTGGTGGTATACTCCTACGAGCAGTACTTC
>TRBV27|12|NA|TRBJ2-1|NA
CASSLRGSEQFF
TGTGCCAGCAGTTTAAGAGGATCTGAGCAGTTCTTC
>TRBV27|16|NA|TRBJ2-7|TRBD2
CASSLRGASGFYEQYF
TGTGCCAGCAGTTTGAGAGGGGCTAGCGGGTTCTACGAGCAGTACTTC
>TRBV5-6|15|NA|TRBJ2-7|TRBD2
CASSFLTSGRYEQYF
TGTGCCAGCAGCTTCTTGACTAGCGGGAGATACGAGCAGTACTTC
>TRBV20-1|11|NA|TRBJ2-1|NA
CSATDRTEQFF
TGCAGTGCCACAGACAGGACTGAGCAGTTCTTC
>TRBV27|14|NA|TRBJ2-7|TRBD1
CASRGTASSYEQYF
TGTGCCAGCAGGGGGACAGCGAGCTCCTACGAGCAGTACTTC
>TRBV4-1|15|NA|TRBJ2-7|TRBD2
CASSQTSGSSYEQYF
TGCGCCAGCAGCCAAACTAGCGGGAGCTCCTACGAGCAGTACTTC
>TRBV29-1|14|NA|TRBJ2-5|TRBD1
CSVEGGQLQETQYF
TGCAGCGTTGAAGGGGGACAGCTCCAAGAGACCCAGTACTTC
>TRBV2|15|NA|TRBJ2-2|NA
CASREGRGDTGELFF
TGTGCCAGCAGAGAGGGCAGGGGGGACACCGGGGAGCTGTTTTTT
>TRBV19|13|NA|TRBJ2-7|NA
CVSSPDSSYEQYF
TGTGTCAGTAGCCCCGACAGCTCCTACGAGCAGTACTTC
>TRBV7-9|16|NA|TRBJ2-3|NA
CASSLAWGGDTDTQYF
TGTGCCAGCAGCTTAGCGTGGGGAGGAGACACAGATACGCAGTATTTT
>TRBV2|16|NA|TRBJ2-7|TRBD1
CASSGLTGTGAYEQYF
TGTGCCAGCAGTGGACTCACCGGGACAGGGGCCTACGAGCAGTACTTC
>TRBV7-9|15|once|TRBJ2-3|TRBD1
CASSPRDSSTDTQYF
TGTGCCAGCAGCCCCCGGGACAGCTCCACAGATACGCAGTATTTT
>TRBV9|17|NA|TRBJ1-6|NA
CASSVAHRLPINSPLHF
TGTGCCAGCAGCGTAGCTCACCGACTACCAATTAATTCACCCCTCCACTTT
>TRBV29-1|14|NA|TRBJ1-3|NA
CSVEWASSGNTIYF
TGCAGCGTTGAGTGGGCCAGTTCCGGAAACACCATATATTTT
>TRBV5-6|16|NA|TRBJ2-3|TRBD1
CASSLLDRGITDTQYF
TGTGCCAGCAGCTTGCTGGACAGGGGGATCACAGATACGCAGTATTTT
>TRBV28|16|NA|TRBJ2-1|TRBD2
CASSSPSRLAGVEQFF
TGTGCCAGCAGTTCCCCCAGCCGGCTAGCGGGAGTTGAGCAGTTCTTC
>TRBV9|18|NA|TRBJ2-3|TRBD2
CASSVATSGGPSTDTQYF
TGTGCCAGCAGCGTAGCGACTAGCGGGGGACCTAGCACAGATACGCAGTATTTT
>TRBV5-1|13|NA|TRBJ1-2|NA
CASSQTNGYGYTF
TGCGCCAGCAGCCAAACTAACGGCTATGGCTACACCTTC
>TRBV27|17|NA|TRBJ2-1|NA
CASSLPPGIAVNNEQFF
TGTGCCAGCAGTTTACCCCCCGGGATAGCGGTCAACAATGAGCAGTTCTTC
>TRBV2|11|NA|TRBJ1-1|NA
CASSALDRAFF
TGTGCCAGCAGTGCTCTCGACCGGGCTTTCTTT
>TRBV7-9|14|NA|TRBJ2-1|NA
CASSSAVADNEQFF
TGTGCCAGCAGCTCGGCGGTAGCAGATAATGAGCAGTTCTTC
>TRBV27|15|NA|TRBJ2-7|TRBD2
CASSPGLAGTYEQYF
TGTGCCAGCAGTCCGGGACTAGCGGGAACCTACGAGCAGTACTTC
>TRBV7-2|16|NA|TRBJ1-3|TRBD1
CASSSWTGGDGNTIYF
TGTGCCAGCAGCTCATGGACAGGGGGAGATGGAAACACCATATATTTT